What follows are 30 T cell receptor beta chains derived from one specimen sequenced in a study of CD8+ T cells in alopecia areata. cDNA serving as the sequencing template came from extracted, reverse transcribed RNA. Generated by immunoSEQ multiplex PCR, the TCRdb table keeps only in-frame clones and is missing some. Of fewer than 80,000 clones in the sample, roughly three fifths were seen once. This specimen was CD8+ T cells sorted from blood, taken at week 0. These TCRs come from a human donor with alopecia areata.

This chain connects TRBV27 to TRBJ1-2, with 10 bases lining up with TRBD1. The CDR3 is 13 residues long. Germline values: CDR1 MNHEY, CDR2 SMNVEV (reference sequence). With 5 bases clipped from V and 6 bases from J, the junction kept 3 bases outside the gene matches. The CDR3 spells CASSEGTGDGYTF. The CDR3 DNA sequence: TGTGCCAGCAGTGAAGGGACAGGGGATGGCTACACCTTC.

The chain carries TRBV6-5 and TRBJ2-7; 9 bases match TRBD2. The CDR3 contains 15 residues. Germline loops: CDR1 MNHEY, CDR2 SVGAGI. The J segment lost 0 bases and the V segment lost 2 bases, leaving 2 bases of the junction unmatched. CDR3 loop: CASSYVSGSSYEQYF. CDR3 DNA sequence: TGTGCCAGCAGTTACGTTAGCGGGAGCTCCTACGAGCAGTACTTC.

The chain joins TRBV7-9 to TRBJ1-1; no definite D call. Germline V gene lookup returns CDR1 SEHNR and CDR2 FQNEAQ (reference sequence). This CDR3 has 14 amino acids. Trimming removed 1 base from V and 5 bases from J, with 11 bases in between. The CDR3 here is CASSLVSGWTEAFF. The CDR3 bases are TGTGCCAGCAGCTTAGTTTCCGGGTGGACTGAAGCTTTCTTT. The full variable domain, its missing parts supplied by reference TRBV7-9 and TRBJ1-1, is DTGVSQNPRHKITKRGQNVTFRCDPISEHNRLYWYRQTLGQGPEFLTYFQNEAQLEKSRLLSDRFSAERPKGSFSTLEIQRTEQGDSAMYLCASSLVSGWTEAFFGQGTRLTVV.

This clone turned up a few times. The CDR3 nucleotides read TGCGCCAGCAGCATGGACAGAGAGACCCAGTACTTC. Encoded protein: CASSMDRETQYF. The rearrangement uses TRBV5-1 and TRBJ2-5; a possible D gene is TRBD1 (6 bases). CDR1 is SGHRS, CDR2 YFSETQ, per germline. The CDR3 has 12 amino acids. With 4 bases removed from V and 4 bases from J, the gap between germline ends came to 8 bases.

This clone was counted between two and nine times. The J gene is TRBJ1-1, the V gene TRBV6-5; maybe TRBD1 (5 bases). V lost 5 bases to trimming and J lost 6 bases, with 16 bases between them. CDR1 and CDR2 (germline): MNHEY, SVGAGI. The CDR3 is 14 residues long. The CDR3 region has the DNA TGTGCCAGCAGTGAAGATCAGGGAGAAGCTGAAGCTTTCTTT. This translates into CASSEDQGEAEAFF.

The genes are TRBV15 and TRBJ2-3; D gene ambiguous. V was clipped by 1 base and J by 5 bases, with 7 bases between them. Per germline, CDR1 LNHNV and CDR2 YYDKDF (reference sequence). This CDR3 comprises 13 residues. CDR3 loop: CATSRGTVDTQYF. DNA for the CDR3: TGTGCCACCAGCAGAGGGACCGTAGATACGCAGTATTTT.

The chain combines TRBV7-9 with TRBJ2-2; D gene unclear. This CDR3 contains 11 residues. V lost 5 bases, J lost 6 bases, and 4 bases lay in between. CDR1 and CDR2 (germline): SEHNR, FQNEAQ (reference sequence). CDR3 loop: CASSPPGELFF. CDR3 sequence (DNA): TGTGCCAGCAGCCCACCCGGGGAGCTGTTTTTT.

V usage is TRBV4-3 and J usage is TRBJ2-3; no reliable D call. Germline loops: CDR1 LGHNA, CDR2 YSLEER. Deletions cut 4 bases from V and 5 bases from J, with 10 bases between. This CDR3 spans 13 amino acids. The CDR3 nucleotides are TGCGCCAGCAGCCCATTCCGTGGAGATACGCAGTATTTT. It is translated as CASSPFRGDTQYF.

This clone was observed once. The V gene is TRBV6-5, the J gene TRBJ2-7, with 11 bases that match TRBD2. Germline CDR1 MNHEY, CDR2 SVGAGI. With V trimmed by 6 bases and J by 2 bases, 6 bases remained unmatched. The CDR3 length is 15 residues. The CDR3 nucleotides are TGTGCCAGCAGATATACTAGCGGGAGAGCCTACGAGCAGTACTTC. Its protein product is CASRYTSGRAYEQYF.

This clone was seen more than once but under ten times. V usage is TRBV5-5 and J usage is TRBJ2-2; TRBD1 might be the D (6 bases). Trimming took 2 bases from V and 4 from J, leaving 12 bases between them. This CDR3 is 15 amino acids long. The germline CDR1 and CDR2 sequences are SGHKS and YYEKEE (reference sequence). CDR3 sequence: CASSFEGVSTGELFF. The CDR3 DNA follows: TGTGCCAGCAGCTTCGAGGGGGTGAGCACCGGGGAGCTGTTTTTT.

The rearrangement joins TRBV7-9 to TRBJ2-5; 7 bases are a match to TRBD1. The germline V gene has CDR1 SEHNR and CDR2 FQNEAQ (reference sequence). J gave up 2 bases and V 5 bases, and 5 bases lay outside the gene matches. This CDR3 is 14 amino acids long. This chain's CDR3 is CASSEDRTQETQYF. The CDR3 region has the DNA TGTGCCAGCAGCGAGGACAGGACACAAGAGACCCAGTACTTC.

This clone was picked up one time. The CDR3 nucleotides read TGTGCCAGCAGCCCGGGACAGGGGGTTTTTGGAGAGCAGTACTTC. The encoded protein is CASSPGQGVFGEQYF. This rearrangement joins TRBV2 to TRBJ2-7; TRBD1 agrees at 11 bases. Germline values: CDR1 SNHLY, CDR2 FYNNEI. V lost 6 bases, J lost 7 bases, and 11 bases stayed unmatched. This CDR3 spans 15 amino acids.

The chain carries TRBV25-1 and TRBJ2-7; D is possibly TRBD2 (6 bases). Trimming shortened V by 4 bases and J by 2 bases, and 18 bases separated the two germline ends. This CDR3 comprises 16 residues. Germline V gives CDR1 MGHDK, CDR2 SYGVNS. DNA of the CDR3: TGTGCCAGCAGTGGAGGAGGATGGGACTCAACCTACGAGCAGTACTTC. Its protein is CASSGGGWDSTYEQYF.

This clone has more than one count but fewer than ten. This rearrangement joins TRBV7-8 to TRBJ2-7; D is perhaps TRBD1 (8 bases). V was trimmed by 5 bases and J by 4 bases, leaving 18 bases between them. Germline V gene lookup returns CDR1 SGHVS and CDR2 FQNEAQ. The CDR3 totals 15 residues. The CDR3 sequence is CASSPWTGRGYEQYF. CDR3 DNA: TGTGCCAGCAGCCCCTGGACAGGGAGGGGGTACGAGCAGTACTTC.

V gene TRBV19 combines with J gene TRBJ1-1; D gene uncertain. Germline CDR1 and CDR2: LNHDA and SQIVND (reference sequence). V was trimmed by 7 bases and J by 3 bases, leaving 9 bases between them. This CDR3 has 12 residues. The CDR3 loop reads CASMGGYTEAFF. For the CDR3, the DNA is TGTGCCAGTATGGGAGGGTACACTGAAGCTTTCTTT. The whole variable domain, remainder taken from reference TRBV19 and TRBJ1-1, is DGGITQSPKYLFRKEGQNVTLSCEQNLNHDAMYWYRQDPGQGLRLIYYSQIVNDFQKGDIAEGYSVSREKKESFPLTVTSAQKNPTAFYLCASMGGYTEAFFGQGTRLTVV.

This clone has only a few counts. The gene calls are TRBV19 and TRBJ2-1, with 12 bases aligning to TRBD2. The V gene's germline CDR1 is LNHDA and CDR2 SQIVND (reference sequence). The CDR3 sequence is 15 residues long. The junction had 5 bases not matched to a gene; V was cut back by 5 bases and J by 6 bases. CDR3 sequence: CASSVTSGGFNEQFF. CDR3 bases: TGTGCCAGTAGTGTAACTAGCGGGGGGTTCAATGAGCAGTTCTTC.

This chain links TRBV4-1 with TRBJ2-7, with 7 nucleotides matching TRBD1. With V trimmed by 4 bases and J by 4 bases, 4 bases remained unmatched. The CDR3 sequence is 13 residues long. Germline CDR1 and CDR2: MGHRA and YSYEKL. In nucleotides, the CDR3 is TGCGCCAGCAGCCCGACGACAGGGTACGAGCAGTACTTC. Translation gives CASSPTTGYEQYF.

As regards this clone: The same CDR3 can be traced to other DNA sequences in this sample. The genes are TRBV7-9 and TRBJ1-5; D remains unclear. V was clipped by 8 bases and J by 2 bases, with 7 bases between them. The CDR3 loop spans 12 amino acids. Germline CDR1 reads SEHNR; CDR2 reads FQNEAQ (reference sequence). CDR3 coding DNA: TGTGCCAGCTCCGGGGGCAATCAGCCCCAGCATTTT. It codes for CASSGGNQPQHF.

In DNA, the CDR3 is TGTGCCAGCAGCCACGCCGGGGCCCCGAGGAATGAGCAGTTCTTC. Protein: CASSHAGAPRNEQFF. The V and J genes are TRBV14 and TRBJ2-1; TRBD1 or TRBD2 may be the D gene (5 bases each). Germline values: CDR1 SGHDN, CDR2 FVKESK. Trimming left V 3 bases short and J 7 bases short, with 16 bases between. The CDR3 is 15 residues long.

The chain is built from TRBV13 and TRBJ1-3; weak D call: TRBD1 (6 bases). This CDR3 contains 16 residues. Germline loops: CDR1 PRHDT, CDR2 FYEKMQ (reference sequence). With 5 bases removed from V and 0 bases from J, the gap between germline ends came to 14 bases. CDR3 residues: CASSENTGSSGNTIYF. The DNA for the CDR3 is TGTGCCAGCAGCGAAAACACAGGGAGCTCTGGAAACACCATATATTTT. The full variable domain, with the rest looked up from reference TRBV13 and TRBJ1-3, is AAGVIQSPRHLIKEKRETATLKCYPIPRHDTVYWYQQGPGQDPQFLISFYEKMQSDKGSIPDRFSAQQFSDYHSELNMSSLELGDSALYFCASSENTGSSGNTIYFGEGSWLTVV.

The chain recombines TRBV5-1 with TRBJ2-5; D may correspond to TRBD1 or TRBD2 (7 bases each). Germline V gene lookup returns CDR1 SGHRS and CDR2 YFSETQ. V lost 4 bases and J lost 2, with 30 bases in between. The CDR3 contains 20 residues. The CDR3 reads CASSPIDSAKQGRVQETQYF. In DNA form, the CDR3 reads TGCGCCAGCAGCCCGATAGATTCGGCCAAACAGGGGAGGGTTCAAGAGACCCAGTACTTC.

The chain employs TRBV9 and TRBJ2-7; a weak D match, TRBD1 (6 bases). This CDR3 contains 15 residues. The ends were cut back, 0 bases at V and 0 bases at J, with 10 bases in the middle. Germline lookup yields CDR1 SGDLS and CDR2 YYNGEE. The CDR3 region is CASSVAPDSSYEQYF. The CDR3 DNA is TGTGCCAGCAGCGTAGCTCCGGACAGCTCCTACGAGCAGTACTTC.

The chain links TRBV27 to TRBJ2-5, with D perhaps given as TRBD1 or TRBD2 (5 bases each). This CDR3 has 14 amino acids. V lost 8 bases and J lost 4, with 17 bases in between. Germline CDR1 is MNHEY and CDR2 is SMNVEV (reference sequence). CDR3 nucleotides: TGTGCCAGCGCTCCCCGGGACCCCCGAGAGACCCAGTACTTC. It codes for CASAPRDPRETQYF.

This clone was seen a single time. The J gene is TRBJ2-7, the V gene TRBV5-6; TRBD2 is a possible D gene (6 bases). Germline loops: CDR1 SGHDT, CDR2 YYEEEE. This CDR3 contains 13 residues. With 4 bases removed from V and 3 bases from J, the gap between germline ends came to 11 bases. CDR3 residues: CASSPRGSYEQYF. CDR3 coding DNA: TGTGCCAGCAGCCCTCGGGGGAGCTACGAGCAGTACTTC. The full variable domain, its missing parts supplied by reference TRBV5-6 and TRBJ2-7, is DAGVTQSPTHLIKTRGQQVTLRCSPKSGHDTVSWYQQALGQGPQFIFQYYEEEERQRGNFPDRFSGHQFPNYSSELNVNALLLGDSALYLCASSPRGSYEQYFGPGTRLTVT.

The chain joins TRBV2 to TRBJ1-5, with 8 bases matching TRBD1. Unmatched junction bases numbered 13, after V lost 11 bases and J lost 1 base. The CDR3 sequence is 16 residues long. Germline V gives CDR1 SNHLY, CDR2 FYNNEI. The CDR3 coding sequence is TGTGCCGCAGCGGACAGGGTAATCGGAAGCAATCAGCCCCAGCATTTT. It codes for CAAADRVIGSNQPQHF.

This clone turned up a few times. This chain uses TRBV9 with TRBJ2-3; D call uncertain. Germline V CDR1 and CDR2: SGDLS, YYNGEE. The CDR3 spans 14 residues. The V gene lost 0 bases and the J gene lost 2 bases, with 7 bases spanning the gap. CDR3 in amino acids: CASSVGGSTDTQYF. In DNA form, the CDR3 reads TGTGCCAGCAGCGTAGGAGGTTCCACAGATACGCAGTATTTT.

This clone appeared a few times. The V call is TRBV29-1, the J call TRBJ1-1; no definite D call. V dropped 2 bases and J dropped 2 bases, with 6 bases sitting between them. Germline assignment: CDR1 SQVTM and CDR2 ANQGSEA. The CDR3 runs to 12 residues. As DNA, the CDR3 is TGCAGCGTTGAAATGTCAAACACTGAAGCTTTCTTT. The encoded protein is CSVEMSNTEAFF.

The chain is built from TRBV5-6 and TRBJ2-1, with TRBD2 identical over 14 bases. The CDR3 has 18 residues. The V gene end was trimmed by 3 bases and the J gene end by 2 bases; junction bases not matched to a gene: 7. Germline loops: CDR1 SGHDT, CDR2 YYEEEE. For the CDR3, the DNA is TGTGCCAGCAGCTGGGCGGCGGGACTAGCGGGGGCCTACAATGAGCAGTTCTTC. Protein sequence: CASSWAAGLAGAYNEQFF.

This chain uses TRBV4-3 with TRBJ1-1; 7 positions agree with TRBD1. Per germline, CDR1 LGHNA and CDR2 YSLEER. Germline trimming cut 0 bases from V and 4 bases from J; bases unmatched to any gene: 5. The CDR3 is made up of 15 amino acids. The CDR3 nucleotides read TGCGCCAGCAGCCAAGATCTGAACAGGGGCACTGAAGCTTTCTTT. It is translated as CASSQDLNRGTEAFF.

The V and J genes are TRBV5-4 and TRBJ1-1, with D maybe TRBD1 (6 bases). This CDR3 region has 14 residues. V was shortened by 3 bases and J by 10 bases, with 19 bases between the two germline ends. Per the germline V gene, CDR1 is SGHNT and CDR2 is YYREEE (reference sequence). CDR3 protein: CASSSGRGATGAFF. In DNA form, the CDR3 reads TGTGCCAGCAGCTCCGGACGGGGGGCGACGGGAGCTTTCTTT. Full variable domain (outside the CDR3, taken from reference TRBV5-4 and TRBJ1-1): ETGVTQSPTHLIKTRGQQVTLRCSSQSGHNTVSWYQQALGQGPQFIFQYYREEENGRGNFPPRFSGLQFPNYSSELNVNALELDDSALYLCASSSGRGATGAFFGQGTRLTVV.